This T cell receptor (beta chain) is drawn from a study of shared clonotypes between healthy human individuals. Measured with immunoSEQ multiplex PCR; TCRdb has only the in-frame clones, and not every one. The repertoire includes about 2 million clones, roughly 94% of them detected once, and roughly 1.2% sits in the top ten. CD8 cells regarded as naive lacked CD45RO, were positively chosen for CCR7, and omitted terminally differentiated effector memory CD45RA+ cells. This clone occurred once. V was clipped by 6 bases and J by 6 bases, with 12 bases between them. This CDR3 has 12 amino acids. In germline, CDR1 is SNHLY, CDR2 FYNNEI.

The sample consisted of naive CD8+ T cells sorted from blood. The chain uses TRBV2 and TRBJ2-7; D ambiguous. This TCR was sampled from a man between 18 and 29 years old in good health. Written as DNA, the CDR3 is TGTGCCAGCAGACAACTCCCGCTCGAGCAGTACTTC. Protein: CASRQLPLEQYF. Filled out from reference TRBV2 and TRBJ2-7, the complete variable domain reads EPEVTQTPSHQVTQMGQEVILRCVPISNHLYFYWYRQILGQKVEFLVSFYNNEISEKSEIFDDQFSVERPDGSNFTLKIRSTKLEDSAMYFCASRQLPLEQYFGPGTRLTVT.